This entry lists 26 T cell receptor beta chains sequenced from one sample in a study of shared clonotypes between healthy human individuals. Clones were read by immunoSEQ multiplex PCR, and TCRdb kept only the in-frame ones, dropping some. Among 2 million to 3 million clones listed, 80% to 95% were seen once. The sample was naive CD4+ T cells from PBMCs. Specified subset: CD45RA+ positively selected. The receptors originated from a man between 18 and 35 years old in good health. Some clones in this sample may be carry-over from other donors' samples.

For the CDR3, the DNA is TGTGCCAGCTCGCTCCAGGTGCAAGAGACCCAGTACTTC. Translated: CASSLQVQETQYF. The rearrangement uses TRBV18 and TRBJ2-5; D is uncertain. The V end was cut by 6 bases, the J end by 2 bases, with 10 bases between. Germline loops: CDR1 KGHSH, CDR2 LQKENI. The CDR3 is 13 residues long.

The chain recombines TRBV28 with TRBJ1-2; D might be TRBD1 (6 bases). Germline CDR1 and CDR2: MDHEN and SYDVKM. The CDR3 extends over 14 amino acids. Trimming pared 3 bases from V and 6 bases from J, leaving 14 bases between. The CDR3 DNA reads TGTGCCAGCAGTTTTCGTGGCCAGGGGAATGGCTACACCTTC. Encoded protein: CASSFRGQGNGYTF.

The V gene is TRBV28, the J gene TRBJ1-2; TRBD1 might be the D (6 bases). The CDR3 spans 13 residues. V lost 11 bases to trimming and J lost 7 bases, with 20 bases between them. CDR1 is MDHEN, CDR2 SYDVKM, per germline. The CDR3: CAGSQVSGVGYTF. Here the CDR3 DNA reads TGTGCCGGAAGTCAAGTGTCAGGGGTTGGCTACACCTTC.

Regarding this clone: This CDR3 is also generated by other DNA sequences in the sample. V gene TRBV6-5 combines with J gene TRBJ1-4; a weak D match, TRBD1 (5 bases). This CDR3 comprises 15 residues. CDR1 and CDR2 (germline): MNHEY, SVGAGI. Between the trimmed V and J ends, which lost 2 bases and 0 bases, there was a span of 7 bases. CDR3 coding DNA: TGTGCCAGCAGTTACGGGGCCGCAACTAATGAAAAACTGTTTTTT. Its translation: CASSYGAATNEKLFF.

The rearrangement joins TRBV9 to TRBJ1-4; 7 nucleotides align to TRBD1. The CDR3 loop spans 15 amino acids. Germline lookup yields CDR1 SGDLS and CDR2 YYNGEE. The V and J ends lost 3 bases and 4 bases, in that order; junction bases with no gene match: 6. The CDR3: CASSASGQINEKLFF. The CDR3 DNA sequence: TGTGCCAGCAGCGCGTCGGGACAGATTAATGAAAAACTGTTTTTT.

A word on this clone: Other DNA sequences in the sample encode the same CDR3. The DNA of the CDR3 is TGTGCCAGCAGGGGGACAGGGAACACTGAAGCTTTCTTT. This sequence encodes CASRGTGNTEAFF. V usage is TRBV2 and J usage is TRBJ1-1, with 8 bases fitting TRBD1. Germline V gene data show CDR1 as SNHLY and CDR2 as FYNNEI. This CDR3 region has 13 residues. The junction had 1 base not matched to a gene; V was cut back by 6 bases and J by 1 base.

V gene TRBV30 combines with J gene TRBJ2-1; the match to TRBD2 covers 11 bases. V lost 7 bases to trimming and J lost 1 base; unmatched junction nucleotides: 6. This CDR3 contains 15 residues. Looked up from germline, CDR1 is GTSNPN and CDR2 is SVGIG (reference sequence). The CDR3 DNA is TGTGCCTCAACGGGACTAGCGGCTTCCTACAATGAGCAGTTCTTC. This codes for CASTGLAASYNEQFF.

This clone appeared a single time. The chain has TRBV5-1 and TRBJ2-7; 7 bases agree with TRBD2. The CDR3 has 16 amino acids. J gave up 1 base and V 1 base, and 8 bases lay outside the gene matches. Germline V CDR1 and CDR2: SGHRS, YFSETQ. The CDR3 here is CASSLSRASGSYEQYF. CDR3 nucleotides: TGCGCCAGCAGCTTGTCTCGGGCTAGCGGTTCCTACGAGCAGTACTTC.

V is TRBV28 and J is TRBJ1-2, with TRBD1 matching over 9 bases. The CDR3 sequence is 12 residues long. Per germline, CDR1 MDHEN and CDR2 SYDVKM. In nucleotides, the CDR3 is TGTACCGGGGGACAGGGACCCTATGGCTACACCTTC. It specifies CTGGQGPYGYTF.

The V call is TRBV7-6, the J call TRBJ2-1, with D possibly being TRBD2 (6 bases). CDR3 length equals 15 residues. Trimming took 2 bases from V and 3 from J, leaving 11 bases between them. Germline V gene lookup returns CDR1 SGHVS and CDR2 FNYEAQ. The DNA of the CDR3 is TGTGCCAGCAGCTTACTTGGAGGGAGCTACAATGAGCAGTTCTTC. This sequence encodes CASSLLGGSYNEQFF.

The chain has TRBV7-3 and TRBJ2-5; 7 nucleotides line up with TRBD1. Per germline, CDR1 SGHTA and CDR2 FQGTGA. With V trimmed by 2 bases and J by 4 bases, 1 base remained unmatched. This CDR3 contains 13 residues. CDR3 residues: CASSLGTAETQYF. In nucleotides, the CDR3 is TGTGCCAGCAGCTTAGGGACAGCAGAGACCCAGTACTTC.

CDR3 nucleotide sequence: TGTGCCAGCAGCCCATTGTGGGCGGGGGACTCTAGCACAGATACGCAGTATTTT. Translation gives CASSPLWAGDSSTDTQYF. The V and J genes are TRBV5-4 and TRBJ2-3; 7 bases line up with TRBD2. The germline CDR1 and CDR2 sequences are SGHNT and YYREEE (reference sequence). The V segment lost 4 bases and the J segment 0 bases; nucleotides outside the gene matches: 14. This CDR3 has 18 amino acids.

The chain carries TRBV6-6 and TRBJ2-1, with 11 positions matching TRBD2. V lost 2 bases and J lost 7; bases outside the gene matches: 1. Germline V lookup: CDR1 MNHNY, CDR2 SVGAGI (reference sequence). The CDR3 extends over 14 amino acids. The CDR3 region is CASSYTSGSNEQFF. The DNA of the CDR3 is TGTGCCAGCAGTTACACTAGCGGGAGTAATGAGCAGTTCTTC.

This clone was detected once. This sample includes further DNA sequences coding for the same CDR3. This sequence joins TRBV7-3 and TRBJ1-1; 7 bases are shared with TRBD1. With V trimmed by 4 bases and J by 4 bases, 6 bases remained unmatched. The CDR3 length is 14 residues. From germline, CDR1 is SGHTA and CDR2 FQGTGA. The CDR3 sequence is CASSSQGVGTEAFF. The CDR3, as DNA: TGTGCCAGCAGCTCCCAGGGGGTGGGCACTGAAGCTTTCTTT.

The V call is TRBV28, the J call TRBJ1-1; a possible D gene is TRBD1 (6 bases). The CDR3 is made up of 13 amino acids. Trimming stripped 9 bases from V and 4 bases from J, with 15 bases between. Germline loops: CDR1 MDHEN, CDR2 SYDVKM. CDR3 protein: CASSQGSATEAFF. The DNA of the CDR3 is TGTGCCAGTTCTCAGGGGTCGGCCACTGAAGCTTTCTTT.

This clone was detected only once. The chain combines TRBV6-6 with TRBJ2-1, with D possibly being TRBD2 (5 bases). Germline assignment: CDR1 MNHNY and CDR2 SVGAGI (reference sequence). The CDR3 contains 15 residues. V gave up 6 bases and J gave up 0 bases, with 12 bases separating them. CDR3 in amino acids: CASSQERPSYNEQFF. The DNA for the CDR3 is TGTGCCAGCAGCCAAGAGCGGCCCTCCTACAATGAGCAGTTCTTC.

This sequence joins TRBV7-9 and TRBJ2-1; tentatively, D is TRBD2 (6 bases). Germline assignment: CDR1 SEHNR and CDR2 FQNEAQ (reference sequence). Trimming removed 0 bases at V and 5 bases at J, with 14 bases between. The CDR3 extends over 16 amino acids. CDR3 nucleotides: TGTGCCAGCAGCTTAGCGGAGGTAGCGGAGAACAATGAGCAGTTCTTC. Translating gives CASSLAEVAENNEQFF.

The CDR3 DNA reads TGTGCCAGCAGTTACTTCTACCGGGCCGATCAGCCCCAGCATTTT. Translation gives CASSYFYRADQPQHF. The genes are TRBV6-5 and TRBJ1-5; D is uncertain. The length of the CDR3 is 15 residues. The V end was cut by 1 base, the J end by 5 bases, with 12 bases between. CDR1 and CDR2 (germline): MNHEY, SVGAGI.

V and J are TRBV28 and TRBJ2-1; D perhaps matches TRBD2 (9 bases). Trimming left V 5 bases short and J 2 bases short, with 16 bases between. CDR1 MDHEN and CDR2 SYDVKM come from the germline V gene. The CDR3 totals 16 residues. The CDR3 DNA sequence: TGTGCCAGCAGTCAGGGGGCTAGCGGGACCTACAATGAGCAGTTCTTC. This sequence encodes CASSQGASGTYNEQFF.

V gene TRBV5-1 combines with J gene TRBJ1-2; 9 nucleotides agree with TRBD1. J was trimmed by 8 bases and V by 3 bases; bases with no gene match: 8. Germline CDR1 reads SGHRS; CDR2 reads YFSETQ. The CDR3 contains 14 residues. The CDR3 spells CASSSPDRGQGYTF. In DNA form, the CDR3 reads TGCGCCAGCAGCTCTCCGGACAGGGGACAGGGCTACACCTTC.

The chain has TRBV2 and TRBJ2-7, with 9 bases matching TRBD1. The CDR3 runs 15 residues. J was trimmed by 0 bases and V by 3 bases; bases with no gene match: 3. Germline assignment: CDR1 SNHLY and CDR2 FYNNEI. This CDR3 is CASSETGGVSYEQYF. The DNA for the CDR3 is TGTGCCAGCAGTGAGACAGGGGGGGTCTCCTACGAGCAGTACTTC.

The chain has TRBV7-9 and TRBJ2-1; D is unclear. Germline CDR1 and CDR2: SEHNR and FQNEAQ (reference sequence). Trimming stripped 4 bases from V and 0 bases from J, with 10 bases between. The CDR3 runs to 15 residues. CDR3 sequence (DNA): TGTGCCAGCAGCTCGACTGGGCCCTCCTACAATGAGCAGTTCTTC. Amino acid sequence: CASSSTGPSYNEQFF.

This chain links TRBV28 with TRBJ2-1, with a possible D match to TRBD2 (6 bases). Looked up from germline, CDR1 is MDHEN and CDR2 is SYDVKM. V gave up 7 bases and J gave up 0 bases, with 19 bases separating them. There are 17 residues in the CDR3. This CDR3 reads CASTLGLYWNSYNEQFF. In DNA, the CDR3 is TGTGCCAGCACCTTGGGACTTTATTGGAACTCCTACAATGAGCAGTTCTTC. The variable domain in full, completed from reference TRBV28 and TRBJ2-1, reads DVKVTQSSRYLVKRTGEKVFLECVQDMDHENMFWYRQDPGLGLRLIYFSYDVKMKEKGDIPEGYSVSREKKERFSLILESASTNQTSMYLCASTLGLYWNSYNEQFFGPGTRLTVL.

The rearrangement joins TRBV5-4 to TRBJ2-2; 7 bases are a match to TRBD2. This CDR3 contains 19 residues. The V and J ends lost 0 bases and 1 base, in that order; junction bases with no gene match: 12. Germline values: CDR1 SGHNT, CDR2 YYREEE (reference sequence). The chain's CDR3 is CASSLDLFRGGRNTGELFF. CDR3 in DNA: TGTGCCAGCAGCTTGGATCTTTTCCGGGGAGGGAGGAACACCGGGGAGCTGTTTTTT. The variable domain in full, with the rest retrieved from reference TRBV5-4 and TRBJ2-2, is ETGVTQSPTHLIKTRGQQVTLRCSSQSGHNTVSWYQQALGQGPQFIFQYYREEENGRGNFPPRFSGLQFPNYSSELNVNALELDDSALYLCASSLDLFRGGRNTGELFFGEGSRLTVL.

Worth noting for this clone: Distinct nucleotide sequences in the sample also encode this CDR3. The V and J genes are TRBV28 and TRBJ1-2; no clear D. CDR1 and CDR2 from the germline V gene are MDHEN and SYDVKM. Trimming cost V 5 bases and J 5 bases, with 6 bases left between them. CDR3 size: 11 residues. CDR3 coding DNA: TGTGCCAGCAGTCCTACGTATGGCTACACCTTC. This codes for CASSPTYGYTF.

The V and J genes are TRBV5-4 and TRBJ2-4; the D is unclear. The CDR3 spans 16 residues. Deletions cut 4 bases from V and 0 bases from J, with 14 bases between. From germline, CDR1 is SGHNT and CDR2 YYREEE (reference sequence). CDR3 in DNA: TGTGCCAGCAGCGTGGACGAGAGGATAGCCAAAAACATTCAGTACTTC. This encodes CASSVDERIAKNIQYF.